The 19 T cell receptor beta chains given below trace back to one sample, sequenced in a study of blood T cell repertoires in COVID-19. Here immunoSEQ multiplex PCR was the method, and the copy in TCRdb shows in-frame clones only, minus some. The repertoire holds 150,000 to 200,000 clones, with roughly 89% as singletons. The sequencing sample was made of PBMCs or T cells enriched from blood (not recorded which). The receptors were gathered from a woman in her thirties who had been exposed to COVID-19.

The rearrangement links TRBV4-1 to TRBJ2-1, with D tentatively TRBD2 (6 bases). The CDR3 contains 18 residues. Trimming removed 1 base at V and 9 bases at J, with 25 bases between. The germline gives CDR1 MGHRA, CDR2 YSYEKL. CDR3 region: CASSQVGGGGLGISEQFF. CDR3 nucleotide sequence: TGCGCCAGCAGCCAAGTCGGAGGTGGAGGGTTGGGAATATCTGAGCAGTTCTTC.

This chain links TRBV7-2 with TRBJ2-7; D is possibly TRBD1 (6 bases). Trimming left V 5 bases short and J 6 bases short, with 14 bases between. The CDR3 extends over 13 amino acids. The germline CDR1 and CDR2 sequences are SGHTA and FQGNSA. The CDR3 coding sequence is TGTGCCAGCAGCCCCCAGAGAGGGGGCGAGCAGTACTTC. The encoded protein is CASSPQRGGEQYF.

The chain links TRBV4-3 to TRBJ1-5; D may be TRBD1 (5 bases). CDR3 length: 14 residues. The V end lost 5 bases, the J end lost 3 bases, and 11 bases lay between the germline ends. Germline V gene sequence: CDR1 LGHNA, CDR2 YSLEER. The CDR3 region is CASSSDSFNQPQHF. The CDR3 DNA is TGCGCCAGCAGCTCCGACAGTTTCAATCAGCCCCAGCATTTT.

The chain uses TRBV18 and TRBJ2-7; 10 bases are shared with TRBD1. V trimming: 3 bases; J trimming: 7 bases; junction bases outside the gene matches: 9. This CDR3 contains 15 residues. Germline CDR1 reads KGHSH; CDR2 reads LQKENI. The CDR3 here is CASSPGQGVLGEQYF. CDR3 DNA sequence: TGTGCCAGCTCACCCGGACAGGGGGTCCTTGGGGAGCAGTACTTC.

The chain links TRBV19 to TRBJ1-5; D possibly corresponds to TRBD1 (5 bases). The CDR3 consists of 16 residues. Per germline, CDR1 LNHDA and CDR2 SQIVND (reference sequence). V was trimmed by 6 bases and J by 1 base, leaving 16 bases between them. CDR3 sequence (DNA): TGTGCCAGTAGCCAGGTGGGGGGGTGGAGCAATCAGCCCCAGCATTTT. Its translation is CASSQVGGWSNQPQHF.

V is TRBV5-4 and J is TRBJ2-3, with 14 positions matching TRBD2. V shed 5 bases, J shed 5 bases, and the junction held 4 bases outside the gene matches. This CDR3 is built from 15 residues. Germline-derived CDR1 and CDR2 are SGHNT and YYREEE (reference sequence). This CDR3 reads CASRKGTSGGDTQYF. As DNA, the CDR3 is TGTGCCAGCAGAAAAGGGACTAGCGGGGGAGATACGCAGTATTTT.

The CDR3 DNA sequence: TGCGCCAGCAGCCAAGACGGAGGATATGGCTACACCTTC. Protein: CASSQDGGYGYTF. The chain has TRBV4-1 and TRBJ1-2; D unclear. This CDR3 has 13 amino acids. The germline V gene encodes CDR1 MGHRA and CDR2 YSYEKL. The germline V and J ends were trimmed by 0 bases and 5 bases, with 7 bases remaining between them.

The chain recombines TRBV7-8 with TRBJ2-3; D perhaps matches TRBD1 (5 bases). V lost 4 bases, J lost 4 bases, and 15 bases lay in between. This CDR3 is built from 15 residues. The germline V gene has CDR1 SGHVS and CDR2 FQNEAQ. The CDR3 sequence is CASSYPSAGSDTQYF. DNA for the CDR3: TGTGCCAGCAGCTACCCGTCCGCAGGGTCAGATACGCAGTATTTT. Supplemented by reference TRBV7-8 and TRBJ2-3, the full variable domain reads GAGVSQSPRYKVAKRGQDVALRCDPISGHVSLFWYQQALGQGPEFLTYFQNEAQLDKSGLPSDRFFAERPEGSVSTLKIQRTQQEDSAVYLCASSYPSAGSDTQYFGPGTRLTVL.

This rearrangement joins TRBV10-1 to TRBJ1-2, with D unclear. V lost 5 bases and J 0 bases, leaving 7 bases between the germline ends. Germline V lookup: CDR1 WNHNN, CDR2 SYGVQD (reference sequence). The CDR3 runs to 13 residues. In nucleotides, the CDR3 is TGCGCCAGCAGTTCCGGTACTAACTATGGCTACACCTTC. Translated: CASSSGTNYGYTF.

This rearrangement joins TRBV4-1 to TRBJ2-1; the D gene is possibly TRBD2 (5 bases). Germline lookup yields CDR1 MGHRA and CDR2 YSYEKL. The CDR3 contains 15 residues. Deletions cut 8 bases from V and 0 bases from J, with 14 bases between. In DNA form, the CDR3 reads TGCGCCAGCCATCTCAGCGGTAACTCCTACAATGAGCAGTTCTTC. Protein: CASHLSGNSYNEQFF.

This clone was seen a few times. The chain employs TRBV6-2 or TRBV6-3 and TRBJ2-7, with D maybe TRBD2 (5 bases). Between the trimmed V and J ends, which lost 0 bases and 0 bases, there was a span of 12 bases. Germline V gives CDR1 MNHEY, CDR2 SVGEGT. CDR3 length: 16 residues. CDR3 sequence (DNA): TGTGCCAGCAGTTACTCGACGAGGGAAGGCTCCTACGAGCAGTACTTC. It encodes CASSYSTREGSYEQYF.

This chain connects TRBV7-9 to TRBJ2-1; D ambiguous. The CDR3 extends over 13 amino acids. Germline loops: CDR1 SEHNR, CDR2 FQNEAQ (reference sequence). Trimming shortened V by 9 bases and J by 0 bases, and 9 bases separated the two germline ends. The CDR3 DNA sequence: TGTGCCAGTTCCCTCGGCTCCTACAATGAGCAGTTCTTC. Amino acid sequence: CASSLGSYNEQFF.

The chain uses TRBV30 and TRBJ2-6, with a weak D call TRBD2 (7 bases). The CDR3 spans 19 residues. V lost 3 bases and J 2 bases, leaving 23 bases between the germline ends. The germline V gene encodes CDR1 GTSNPN and CDR2 SVGIG (reference sequence). The CDR3 is CAWSRGRGGSMTGANVLTF. The CDR3 DNA reads TGTGCCTGGAGCAGAGGGAGGGGGGGCTCCATGACTGGGGCCAACGTCCTGACTTTC.

Comment on this clone: The same CDR3 also results from other DNA sequences found in this sample. The DNA for the CDR3 is TGTGCCAGCAGCATAACCGGGACTAGCGTTCGGGCAGATACGCAGTATTTT. It is translated as CASSITGTSVRADTQYF. This chain joins TRBV9 and TRBJ2-3; 10 bases map to TRBD2. The CDR3 covers 17 residues. The V gene's germline CDR1 is SGDLS and CDR2 YYNGEE. V trimming: 4 bases; J trimming: 4 bases; junction bases outside the gene matches: 12.

This sequence joins TRBV7-9 and TRBJ2-5; the D is unclear. The CDR3 extends over 12 amino acids. Trimming removed 7 bases at V and 5 bases at J, with 11 bases between. CDR1 is SEHNR, CDR2 FQNEAQ, per germline (reference sequence). CDR3 sequence: CASTLVGETQYF. DNA for the CDR3: TGTGCCAGCACCCTTGTCGGGGAGACCCAGTACTTC.

CDR3 loop: CASSLGAGTGVFNEKLFF. In DNA form, the CDR3 reads TGTGCCAGCAGCTTAGGGGCCGGGACAGGCGTCTTTAATGAAAAACTGTTTTTT. The chain links TRBV7-9 to TRBJ1-4; 8 bases agree with TRBD1. Germline CDR1 reads SEHNR; CDR2 reads FQNEAQ (reference sequence). CDR3 length: 18 residues. The V segment lost 1 base and the J segment 4 bases; nucleotides outside the gene matches: 11. The full variable domain, rest sourced from reference TRBV7-9 and TRBJ1-4, is DTGVSQNPRHKITKRGQNVTFRCDPISEHNRLYWYRQTLGQGPEFLTYFQNEAQLEKSRLLSDRFSAERPKGSFSTLEIQRTEQGDSAMYLCASSLGAGTGVFNEKLFFGSGTQLSVL.

This chain joins TRBV6-5 and TRBJ2-3; perhaps TRBD2 as D (5 bases). Looked up from germline, CDR1 is MNHEY and CDR2 is SVGAGI. The CDR3 sequence is 14 residues long. V was clipped by 4 bases and J by 4 bases, with 12 bases between them. The CDR3 DNA reads as TGTGCCAGCAGTTTCCTTGAGGGCGCAGATACGCAGTATTTT. Translating gives CASSFLEGADTQYF.

This clone was observed once. The chain links TRBV5-1 to TRBJ2-5; TRBD1 might be the D (6 bases). The CDR3 covers 14 residues. Germline-derived CDR1 and CDR2 are SGHRS and YFSETQ. V was pared by 7 bases and J by 4 bases, with 17 bases between. CDR3 sequence (DNA): TGCGCCAGCGGCTCAAAAACAGGGCCAGAGACCCAGTACTTC. Its protein product is CASGSKTGPETQYF.

The CDR3 DNA reads as TGCGCCAGTTCCCGGGGGTCCACAGATACGCAGTATTTT. Protein: CASSRGSTDTQYF. V is TRBV10-1 and J is TRBJ2-3; a possible D gene is TRBD2 (6 bases). CDR3 size: 13 residues. Germline assignment: CDR1 WNHNN and CDR2 SYGVQD (reference sequence). V was trimmed by 9 bases and J by 2 bases, leaving 12 bases between them.